These 27 T cell receptor beta chains share one sample of origin, sequenced in a study of T cell changes during pregnancy in multiple sclerosis. Produced via immunoSEQ multiplex PCR; TCRdb's table is partial and in-frame only. This table has more than 55,000 clones, 90% to 95% appearing once. The sample here was peripheral blood, taken after pregnancy. Receptor source: a female donor in good health, enrolled as a control in a pregnancy study.

The chain links TRBV5-1 to TRBJ2-7; TRBD1 matches at 7 bases. The CDR3 extends over 13 amino acids. In germline, CDR1 is SGHRS, CDR2 YFSETQ. The junction had 6 bases not matched to a gene; V was cut back by 4 bases and J by 5 bases. This CDR3 is CASSPRTGDEQYF. DNA for the CDR3: TGCGCCAGCAGCCCAAGAACAGGGGACGAGCAGTACTTC.

V usage is TRBV30 and J usage is TRBJ1-5, with unresolved D. Germline CDR1 and CDR2: GTSNPN and SVGIG (reference sequence). This CDR3 contains 13 residues. V lost 2 bases, J lost 11 bases, and 16 bases lay in between. The CDR3 DNA is TGTGCCTGGAGTCCGGTCGGGCGGGCTGCCCAGCATTTT. Translating it yields CAWSPVGRAAQHF.

The V gene is TRBV4-3, the J gene TRBJ1-2, with 7 bases that match TRBD1. Germline trimming cut 0 bases from V and 8 bases from J; bases unmatched to any gene: 12. Germline CDR1 is LGHNA and CDR2 is YSLEER. The CDR3 has 16 amino acids. CDR3 DNA sequence: TGCGCCAGCAGCCAAGAGGGACAGTTAAAGGTGGGAGGCTACACCTTC. This encodes CASSQEGQLKVGGYTF.

The rearrangement links TRBV25-1 to TRBJ1-1; D possibly corresponds to TRBD1 (5 bases). From germline, CDR1 is MGHDK and CDR2 SYGVNS. The germline V and J ends were trimmed by 6 bases and 2 bases, with 10 bases remaining between them. CDR3 length: 13 residues. The CDR3 DNA reads TGTGCCAGCAGAAATGACAGAAACACTGAAGCTTTCTTT. Its translation: CASRNDRNTEAFF.

A note on this clone: This sample also contains other DNA sequences that code for the same CDR3. The gene calls are TRBV2 and TRBJ2-3; a possible D gene is TRBD2 (5 bases). The germline V gene has CDR1 SNHLY and CDR2 FYNNEI. Trimming removed 0 bases at V and 3 bases at J, with 7 bases between. This CDR3 has 14 amino acids. This CDR3 is CASSEARGTDTQYF. The CDR3 coding sequence is TGTGCCAGCAGTGAAGCTCGGGGAACAGATACGCAGTATTTT.

The V and J genes are TRBV23-1 and TRBJ2-7, with TRBD1 matching 9 bases. TRBV23-1 is flagged as an ORF with uncertain function. The CDR3 has 15 amino acids. Trimming took 0 bases from V and 6 from J; bases not matched to a gene: 6. CDR3 loop: CASSQSDRGRCEQYF. DNA of the CDR3: TGCGCCAGCAGTCAATCGGACAGGGGTCGATGCGAGCAGTACTTC.

The J gene is TRBJ2-7, the V gene TRBV11-2; 9 nucleotides align to TRBD1. Germline assignment: CDR1 SGHAT and CDR2 FQNNGV. J gave up 5 bases and V 2 bases, and 7 bases lay outside the gene matches. The CDR3 spans 15 residues. CDR3 DNA: TGTGCCAGCAGCTTAATCGGGACAGGGATGAACGAGCAGTACTTC. This translates into CASSLIGTGMNEQYF.

The chain employs TRBV5-1 and TRBJ1-2, with 9 nucleotides matching TRBD1. V lost 4 bases and J lost 5; bases outside the gene matches: 9. Germline V gene data show CDR1 as SGHRS and CDR2 as YFSETQ. This CDR3 contains 15 residues. The CDR3 protein is CASSTTSGTGYGYTF. Written as DNA, the CDR3 is TGCGCCAGCAGCACTACTTCCGGGACAGGGTATGGCTACACCTTC.

The gene calls are TRBV21-1 and TRBJ1-5; TRBD1 is taken as the D call from the table, unchecked against the DNA. TRBV21-1 is a recognized pseudogene. The CDR3 is made up of 19 amino acids. CDR3 residues: CASSTPGRDSQYSNQPQHF. Here the CDR3 DNA reads TGTGCCAGCAGCACCCCGGGCAGGGATTCCCAGTATAGCAATCAGCCCCAGCATTTT.

The chain links TRBV29-1 to TRBJ1-4; tentatively, D is TRBD1 (6 bases). CDR3 size: 15 residues. Germline assignment: CDR1 SQVTM and CDR2 ANQGSEA. V lost 7 bases and J lost 5, with 20 bases in between. The CDR3 region is CSAISTGRGNEKLFF. CDR3 nucleotide sequence: TGCAGCGCCATATCAACAGGGAGGGGGAATGAAAAACTGTTTTTT.

This clone was detected only once. The chain employs TRBV18 and TRBJ1-2; TRBD1 matches at 11 bases. In germline, CDR1 is KGHSH, CDR2 LQKENI. Losses at the gene ends were 1 base for V and 7 bases for J; bases not matched to a gene: 2. The CDR3 contains 14 residues. The CDR3: CASSPRTGGPGYTF. CDR3 sequence (DNA): TGTGCCAGCTCACCACGGACAGGGGGCCCTGGCTACACCTTC. Using reference TRBV18 and TRBJ1-2 for the parts outside the CDR3, the full variable domain is NAGVMQNPRHLVRRRGQEARLRCSPMKGHSHVYWYRQLPEEGLKFMVYLQKENIIDESGMPKERFSAEFPKEGPSILRIQQVVRGDSAAYFCASSPRTGGPGYTFGSGTRLTVV.

This rearrangement joins TRBV4-1 to TRBJ1-5; 10 nucleotides line up with TRBD1. This CDR3 has 16 amino acids. The germline V gene has CDR1 MGHRA and CDR2 YSYEKL. With 4 bases clipped from V and 3 bases from J, the junction kept 6 bases outside the gene matches. The CDR3 region is CASSRLGTGDNQPQHF. CDR3 DNA: TGCGCCAGCAGCCGCCTCGGGACAGGGGACAATCAGCCCCAGCATTTT.

This chain connects TRBV7-2 to TRBJ1-1, with 7 bases matching TRBD1. This CDR3 has 18 amino acids. J lost 5 bases, V lost 2 bases, and 17 bases had no gene match. The germline V gene has CDR1 SGHTA and CDR2 FQGNSA. CDR3 residues: CASSLLIGRKGAGTEAFF. DNA for the CDR3: TGTGCCAGCAGCTTATTGATAGGAAGAAAGGGGGCTGGGACTGAAGCTTTCTTT.

The chain is built from TRBV7-8 and TRBJ2-5; 7 bases line up with TRBD1. This CDR3 is 15 amino acids long. The trim removed 3 bases at V and 2 bases at J, leaving 6 bases unmatched. CDR1 SGHVS and CDR2 FQNEAQ come from the germline V gene. As DNA, the CDR3 is TGTGCCAGCAGCTTGGACAGGTACCTACAAGAGACCCAGTACTTC. Translated, it gives CASSLDRYLQETQYF.

On this clone itself: This sample includes further DNA sequences coding for the same CDR3. The chain combines TRBV27 with TRBJ2-2; the match to TRBD2 covers 8 bases. The CDR3 is made up of 17 amino acids. CDR1 is MNHEY, CDR2 SMNVEV, per germline (reference sequence). V dropped 3 bases and J dropped 1; count of bases not matched to a gene: 7. The CDR3 DNA follows: TGTGCCAGCAGTTTCGGATTAGCGGGGTTGAACACCGGGGAGCTGTTTTTT. Residues: CASSFGLAGLNTGELFF.

CDR3 protein: CAWSVETGNADTQYF. DNA for the CDR3: TGTGCCTGGAGTGTAGAGACAGGGAATGCAGATACGCAGTATTTT. The chain combines TRBV30 with TRBJ2-3; 7 bases map to TRBD1. The CDR3 spans 15 residues. Germline V gives CDR1 GTSNPN, CDR2 SVGIG (reference sequence). Trimming cost V 0 bases and J 4 bases; bases outside gene matches: 7.

CDR3 sequence (DNA): TGTGCCACAAAAACAGGGGTTAGCAATCAGCCCCAGCATTTT. This sequence encodes CATKTGVSNQPQHF. This chain uses TRBV6-5 with TRBJ1-5; 7 nucleotides align to TRBD1. The CDR3 loop spans 14 amino acids. CDR1 is MNHEY, CDR2 SVGAGI, per germline. The junction had 6 bases not matched to a gene; V was cut back by 10 bases and J by 0 bases.

The chain combines TRBV4-2 with TRBJ1-6; no clear D. Deletions cut 4 bases from V and 7 bases from J, with 26 bases between. Germline CDR1 reads LGHNA; CDR2 reads YNFKEQ. This CDR3 has 19 amino acids. The CDR3 DNA sequence: TGTGCCAGCAGCCGGGAGAGGGTCACATCCTTAATCGTCAATTCACCCCTCCACTTT. Its protein is CASSRERVTSLIVNSPLHF.

CDR3: CASSVAPIGGQETQYF. The CDR3 nucleotides are TGTGCCAGCAGCGTAGCCCCAATTGGAGGCCAAGAGACCCAGTACTTC. V usage is TRBV9 and J usage is TRBJ2-5, with a possible D match to TRBD2 (5 bases). Looked up from germline, CDR1 is SGDLS and CDR2 is YYNGEE. This CDR3 spans 16 amino acids. V was trimmed by 0 bases and J by 1 base, leaving 13 bases between them. Together with reference TRBV9 and TRBJ2-5, the CDR3 gives the full variable domain: DSGVTQTPKHLITATGQRVTLRCSPRSGDLSVYWYQQSLDQGLQFLIQYYNGEERAKGNILERFSAQQFPDLHSELNLSSLELGDSALYFCASSVAPIGGQETQYFGPGTRLLVL.

The chain links TRBV5-4 to TRBJ2-7; D may be TRBD1 (5 bases). Germline lookup yields CDR1 SGHNT and CDR2 YYREEE (reference sequence). CDR3 length: 13 residues. The V gene lost 5 bases and the J gene lost 5 bases, with 14 bases spanning the gap. CDR3 sequence: CASSFDSSHEQYF. In DNA form, the CDR3 reads TGTGCCAGCAGTTTTGACAGTTCCCACGAGCAGTACTTC.

This clone was counted a few times. The V gene is TRBV9, the J gene TRBJ1-1; the D is unclear. Per germline, CDR1 SGDLS and CDR2 YYNGEE. V was pared by 2 bases and J by 10 bases, with 21 bases between. CDR3 length: 15 residues. CDR3 loop: CASSVESWGDEGAFF. CDR3 coding DNA: TGTGCCAGCAGCGTGGAGTCTTGGGGTGATGAGGGAGCTTTCTTT.

The V call is TRBV18, the J call TRBJ1-2, with 8 bases aligning to TRBD1. Trimming cost V 2 bases and J 3 bases; bases outside gene matches: 2. CDR1 KGHSH and CDR2 LQKENI come from the germline V gene. This CDR3 is 14 amino acids long. The CDR3 loop is CASSPAQGDYGYTF. The CDR3 DNA reads TGTGCCAGCTCACCAGCACAGGGGGACTATGGCTACACCTTC. Together with reference TRBV18 and TRBJ1-2, the CDR3 gives the full variable domain: NAGVMQNPRHLVRRRGQEARLRCSPMKGHSHVYWYRQLPEEGLKFMVYLQKENIIDESGMPKERFSAEFPKEGPSILRIQQVVRGDSAAYFCASSPAQGDYGYTFGSGTRLTVV.

The J gene is TRBJ2-2, the V gene TRBV4-2; no definite D call. V dropped 0 bases and J dropped 1 base, with 6 bases sitting between them. The germline V gene encodes CDR1 LGHNA and CDR2 YNFKEQ. This CDR3 is built from 15 residues. CDR3 in amino acids: CASSQDRVNTGELFF. DNA for the CDR3: TGTGCCAGCAGCCAAGATCGGGTGAACACCGGGGAGCTGTTTTTT.

The chain recombines TRBV6-5 with TRBJ2-7; 8 bases agree with TRBD1. Germline CDR1 and CDR2: MNHEY and SVGAGI. The CDR3 is 13 residues long. Losses at the gene ends were 4 bases for V and 6 bases for J; bases not matched to a gene: 5. Here the CDR3 reads CASSWDRSGEQYF. The CDR3 DNA reads TGTGCCAGCAGTTGGGACAGGTCCGGCGAGCAGTACTTC.

J is TRBJ1-2 and V is TRBV5-4, with 7 nucleotides matching TRBD1. The CDR3 runs 16 residues. Looked up from germline, CDR1 is SGHNT and CDR2 is YYREEE (reference sequence). The V and J ends lost 0 bases and 7 bases, in that order; junction bases with no gene match: 12. CDR3 DNA: TGTGCCAGCAGCTTGGGTCAGGGGGTGAGGAGGGGTGGCTACACCTTC. Amino acids: CASSLGQGVRRGGYTF.

This chain links TRBV11-2 with TRBJ2-5, with 8 bases that match TRBD2. In germline, CDR1 is SGHAT, CDR2 FQNNGV. With 1 base clipped from V and 2 bases from J, the junction kept 6 bases outside the gene matches. This CDR3 is built from 16 residues. The CDR3 loop is CASSLVRAGGQETQYF. CDR3 bases: TGTGCCAGCAGCTTAGTCCGCGCGGGGGGTCAAGAGACCCAGTACTTC.

This clone has only one observation. The rearrangement links TRBV19 to TRBJ1-2; a weak D match, TRBD1 (6 bases). CDR1 and CDR2 from the germline V gene are LNHDA and SQIVND (reference sequence). V shed 4 bases and J shed 6 bases, with 9 bases lying between them. This CDR3 is 12 amino acids long. CDR3 coding DNA: TGTGCCAGTAGTACAACAGGGCATGGCTACACCTTC. Translating gives CASSTTGHGYTF.